Listed below are T cell receptor beta chains from one sample, sequenced in a study of beta chain features in type 1 diabetes. TCRdb keeps only in-frame clones here, not all; method: immunoSEQ multiplex PCR. The sample lists around 280,000 clones, 7.5% to 9.5% occurring once. What was sequenced was central memory CD4+ T cells from blood. These receptors were taken from a woman aged 18-29 years in good health. CDR3s include the opening cysteine and the closing phenylalanine or tryptophan. The D gene is left open where the match is weak. Clone sizes are given selectively: once, few, many, or a class where the clone is expanded.

V gene: TRBV5-4; clone size: few; D gene: TRBD2; J gene: TRBJ2-3; CDR3 DNA: TGTGCCAGCAGCAAGGGACTAGCGGGCGCCACAGATACGCAGTATTTT; CDR3 protein: CASSKGLAGATDTQYF
V gene: TRBV7-8; clone size: many; D gene: .; J gene: TRBJ1-2; CDR3 DNA: TGTGCCAGCAGCTCAAAATCAACAGCCTATGGCTACACCTTC; CDR3 protein: CASSSKSTAYGYTF
V gene: TRBV7-2; clone size: few; D gene: .; J gene: TRBJ2-2; CDR3 DNA: TGTGCCAGCAGCTTAAAGAACGGGGAGCTGTTTTTT; CDR3 protein: CASSLKNGELFF
V gene: TRBV5-1; clone size: .; D gene: .; J gene: TRBJ1-1; CDR3 DNA: TGCGCCAGCAGCTTCCGGGGGCTTGGCACTGAAGCTTTCTTT; CDR3 protein: CASSFRGLGTEAFF
V gene: TRBV19; clone size: few; D gene: TRBD2; J gene: TRBJ2-3; CDR3 DNA: TGTGCCAGTAGTAGGGGACTAGCGGGAGTGCCAGATACGCAGTATTTT; CDR3 protein: CASSRGLAGVPDTQYF
V gene: TRBV4-2; clone size: .; D gene: .; J gene: TRBJ2-3; CDR3 DNA: TGTGCCAGCAGCCAAGAGTCCCGGGGGCGGGATACGCAGTATTTT; CDR3 protein: CASSQESRGRDTQYF
V gene: TRBV7-3; clone size: .; D gene: .; J gene: TRBJ2-1; CDR3 DNA: TGTGCCAGCAGCTTAAATTCCGGCGGGAATGAGCAGTTCTTC; CDR3 protein: CASSLNSGGNEQFF
V gene: TRBV6-5; clone size: .; D gene: .; J gene: TRBJ1-5; CDR3 DNA: TGTGCCAGCAGTTACTCCCAGTATAGCAATCAGCCCCAGCATTTT; CDR3 protein: CASSYSQYSNQPQHF
V gene: TRBV7-2; clone size: few; D gene: TRBD2; J gene: TRBJ2-1; CDR3 DNA: TGTGCCAGCAGCTTTGGACTAGCGGGAGGGCCCGGTGAGCAGTTCTTC; CDR3 protein: CASSFGLAGGPGEQFF
V gene: TRBV5-4; clone size: .; D gene: TRBD1; J gene: TRBJ2-5; CDR3 DNA: TGTGCCAGCAGCACGGACAGGGCCGAGACCCAGTACTTC; CDR3 protein: CASSTDRAETQYF
V gene: TRBV6-6; clone size: .; D gene: .; J gene: TRBJ2-2; CDR3 DNA: TGTGCCAGCAGTCCAAGCCACGGGGAGCTGTTTTTT; CDR3 protein: CASSPSHGELFF
V gene: TRBV10-3; clone size: few; D gene: .; J gene: TRBJ2-7; CDR3 DNA: TGTGCCATCAGTGGAGGGTCCACCTACGAGCAGTACTTC; CDR3 protein: CAISGGSTYEQYF
V gene: TRBV11-2; clone size: .; D gene: .; J gene: TRBJ2-7; CDR3 DNA: TGTGCCAGCAGCTTCACAGGGAATACCGAGCAGTACTTC; CDR3 protein: CASSFTGNTEQYF
V gene: TRBV7-2; clone size: many; D gene: .; J gene: TRBJ1-5; CDR3 DNA: TGTGCCAGCAGCTTAGCGCTAGGGTATCAGCCCCAGCATTTT; CDR3 protein: CASSLALGYQPQHF
V gene: TRBV4-1; clone size: few; D gene: .; J gene: TRBJ2-3; CDR3 DNA: TGCGCCAGCAGCCAAGAGGGCCGGGACGGCACAGATACGCAGTATTTT; CDR3 protein: CASSQEGRDGTDTQYF
V gene: TRBV4-3; clone size: .; D gene: .; J gene: TRBJ2-1; CDR3 DNA: TGCGCCAGCAGCCAACGGACCCGCCAGGGGGAGCAGTTCTTC; CDR3 protein: CASSQRTRQGEQFF
V gene: TRBV6-5; clone size: few; D gene: .; J gene: TRBJ1-1; CDR3 DNA: TGTGCCAGCTTGGATCAGAGTTTTGAAGCTTTCTTT; CDR3 protein: CASLDQSFEAFF
V gene: TRBV29-1; clone size: few; D gene: .; J gene: TRBJ2-1; CDR3 DNA: TGCAGCGTCCCGGGGGGGGGACAGGAGCAGTTCTTC; CDR3 protein: CSVPGGGQEQFF
V gene: TRBV6-1; clone size: few; D gene: .; J gene: TRBJ2-1; CDR3 DNA: TGTGCCAGTGACGGATTTAGCTCCTACAATGAGCAGTTCTTC; CDR3 protein: CASDGFSSYNEQFF
V gene: TRBV6-5; clone size: few; D gene: .; J gene: TRBJ2-5; CDR3 DNA: TGTGCCACGGCAATCTTACAGGGGGGGGAGACCCAGTACTTC; CDR3 protein: CATAILQGGETQYF
V gene: TRBV2; clone size: few; D gene: .; J gene: TRBJ2-7; CDR3 DNA: TGTGCCAGCAGTCTTCTACAGGCGGGAAACTCCTACGAGCAGTACTTC; CDR3 protein: CASSLLQAGNSYEQYF
V gene: TRBV7-8; clone size: .; D gene: TRBD1; J gene: TRBJ1-1; CDR3 DNA: TGTGCCAGCTCCATCCGGGACAGGGGGAATAGACGGATAGGCACTGAAGCTTTCTTT; CDR3 protein: CASSIRDRGNRRIGTEAFF
V gene: TRBV7-9; clone size: .; D gene: TRBD1; J gene: TRBJ2-7; CDR3 DNA: TGTGCCAGCAGCTTATCGGGACAGAGAGTCTACGAGCAGTACTTC; CDR3 protein: CASSLSGQRVYEQYF
V gene: TRBV10-3; clone size: .; D gene: .; J gene: TRBJ2-3; CDR3 DNA: TGTGCCATCAGTGAAGGAACAGATACGCAGTATTTT; CDR3 protein: CAISEGTDTQYF
V gene: TRBV7-2; clone size: few; D gene: .; J gene: TRBJ2-7; CDR3 DNA: TGTGCCAGCAGCCCGCGGGACTCAGGAGGGAACGAGCAGTACTTC; CDR3 protein: CASSPRDSGGNEQYF
V gene: TRBV7-2; clone size: .; D gene: .; J gene: TRBJ2-4; CDR3 DNA: TGTGCCAGCAGCTTAGGGGTCGGGCTAGCCAAAAACATTCAGTACTTC; CDR3 protein: CASSLGVGLAKNIQYF
V gene: TRBV6-6; clone size: .; D gene: .; J gene: TRBJ2-5; CDR3 DNA: TGTGCCAGCAGTTCCTTCGCCTGGTCTCAGGAGACCCAGTACTTC; CDR3 protein: CASSSFAWSQETQYF
V gene: TRBV7-3; clone size: few; D gene: .; J gene: TRBJ2-6; CDR3 DNA: TGTGCCAGCAGCTCACAAGGGGGCTCTGGGGCCAACGTCCTGACTTTC; CDR3 protein: CASSSQGGSGANVLTF
V gene: TRBV7-2; clone size: few; D gene: .; J gene: TRBJ2-3; CDR3 DNA: TGTGCCAGCAGCTTAGCGGGGTTATTCACAGATACGCAGTATTTT; CDR3 protein: CASSLAGLFTDTQYF
V gene: TRBV6-5; clone size: .; D gene: .; J gene: TRBJ2-1; CDR3 DNA: TGTGCCAGCAGTCCGGTACTTTCCTACAATGAGCAGTTCTTC; CDR3 protein: CASSPVLSYNEQFF
V gene: TRBV4-1; clone size: few; D gene: .; J gene: TRBJ2-4; CDR3 DNA: TGCGCCAGCAGCCACTCTAGCTTCCTAACCAAAAACATTCAGTACTTC; CDR3 protein: CASSHSSFLTKNIQYF
V gene: TRBV6-5; clone size: .; D gene: .; J gene: TRBJ1-1; CDR3 DNA: TGTGCCAGCAGTTACGATCCGGGCCCCATTAAAGCTTTCTTT; CDR3 protein: CASSYDPGPIKAFF
V gene: TRBV5-1; clone size: few; D gene: TRBD1; J gene: TRBJ2-7; CDR3 DNA: TGCGCCAGCAGCGTGCGGGACAGGGATAGGGACGAGCAGTACTTC; CDR3 protein: CASSVRDRDRDEQYF
V gene: TRBV19; clone size: .; D gene: .; J gene: TRBJ2-6; CDR3 DNA: TGTGCCAGTAGTATCCCCGGAGGACAGTCTGGGGGGGCCAACGTCCTGACTTTC; CDR3 protein: CASSIPGGQSGGANVLTF
V gene: TRBV11-1; clone size: .; D gene: .; J gene: TRBJ2-3; CDR3 DNA: TGTGCCAGCAGCAAACGCCGCGGGACCACCGCGAGCACAGATACGCAGTATTTT; CDR3 protein: CASSKRRGTTASTDTQYF
V gene: TRBV5-4; clone size: few; D gene: .; J gene: TRBJ1-2; CDR3 DNA: TGTGCCAGCAGCCTCAAGGGTGGCTACACCTTC; CDR3 protein: CASSLKGGYTF
V gene: TRBV9; clone size: .; D gene: .; J gene: TRBJ2-1; CDR3 DNA: TGTGCCAGCAGCGTAGTACCGGCGGGGTTGGGTGAGCAGTTCTTC; CDR3 protein: CASSVVPAGLGEQFF
V gene: TRBV2; clone size: .; D gene: .; J gene: TRBJ1-2; CDR3 DNA: TGTGCCAGCAGTGACGTTGGCCGGGACGGCTACACCTTC; CDR3 protein: CASSDVGRDGYTF
V gene: TRBV29-1; clone size: many; D gene: .; J gene: TRBJ2-4; CDR3 DNA: TGCAGCGTTGATGGCCTAGCCAAAAACATTCAGTACTTC; CDR3 protein: CSVDGLAKNIQYF
V gene: TRBV5-1; clone size: .; D gene: TRBD2; J gene: TRBJ2-1; CDR3 DNA: TGCGCCAGCAGCGTACTAGCGGGGGACAATGAGCAGTTCTTC; CDR3 protein: CASSVLAGDNEQFF
V gene: TRBV11-2; clone size: .; D gene: .; J gene: TRBJ2-6; CDR3 DNA: TGTGCCAGCAGCCCACGACTGAGCAGCTCTGGGGCCAACGTCCTGACTTTC; CDR3 protein: CASSPRLSSSGANVLTF
V gene: TRBV29-1; clone size: few; D gene: .; J gene: TRBJ2-1; CDR3 DNA: TGCAGCGTTGCCCAAGCCTCGGGACCCGATGAGCAGTTCTTC; CDR3 protein: CSVAQASGPDEQFF
V gene: TRBV5-8; clone size: .; D gene: .; J gene: TRBJ1-5; CDR3 DNA: TGTGCCAGCGCGCGGGGGGTAGAGGCAGGTCAGCCCCAGCATTTT; CDR3 protein: CASARGVEAGQPQHF
V gene: TRBV7-2; clone size: .; D gene: .; J gene: TRBJ1-2; CDR3 DNA: TGTGCCAGCAGCTTACGAGGGCAACAGGGCCCCGGGGGTGGCTACACCTTC; CDR3 protein: CASSLRGQQGPGGGYTF
V gene: TRBV7-3; clone size: few; D gene: TRBD1; J gene: TRBJ2-3; CDR3 DNA: TGTGCCAGCAGCCCTCGGACAGGGGGTGCAGATACGCAGTATTTT; CDR3 protein: CASSPRTGGADTQYF
V gene: TRBV9; clone size: .; D gene: .; J gene: TRBJ1-4; CDR3 DNA: TGTGCCAGCAGCGTAGAGTTGCAGCCAACTAATGAAAAACTGTTTTTT; CDR3 protein: CASSVELQPTNEKLFF
V gene: TRBV20-1; clone size: .; D gene: .; J gene: TRBJ1-4; CDR3 DNA: TGCAGTGCTAGAGACAGTACGGGTCTGTTTTTT; CDR3 protein: CSARDSTGLFF